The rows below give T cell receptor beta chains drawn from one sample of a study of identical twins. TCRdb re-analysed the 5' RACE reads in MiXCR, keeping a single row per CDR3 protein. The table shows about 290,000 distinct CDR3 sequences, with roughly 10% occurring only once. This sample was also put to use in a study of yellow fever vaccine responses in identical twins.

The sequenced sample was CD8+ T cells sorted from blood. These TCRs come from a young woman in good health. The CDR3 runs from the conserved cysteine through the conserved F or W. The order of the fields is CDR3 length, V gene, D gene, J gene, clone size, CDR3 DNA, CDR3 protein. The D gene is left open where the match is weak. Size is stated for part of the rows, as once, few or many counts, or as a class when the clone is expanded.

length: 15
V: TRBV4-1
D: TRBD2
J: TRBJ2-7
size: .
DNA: TGCGCCAGCAGCCAAGAAGGAAGCGGGAGCGGCGAGCAGTACTTC
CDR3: CASSQEGSGSGEQYF

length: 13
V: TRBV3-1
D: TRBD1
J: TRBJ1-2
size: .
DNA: TGTGCCAGCAGCCAAGGCCAGGGGGGAAGCTACACCTTC
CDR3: CASSQGQGGSYTF

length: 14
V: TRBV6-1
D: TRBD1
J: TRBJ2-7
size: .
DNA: TGTGCCAGCAGCACAACCGGGACAGCTTACGAGCAGTACTTC
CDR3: CASSTTGTAYEQYF

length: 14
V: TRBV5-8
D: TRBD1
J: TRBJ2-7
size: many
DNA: TGTGCCAGCAGCCACACAGGGGGCTTATCACGCTCTCACTTC
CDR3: CASSHTGGLSRSHF

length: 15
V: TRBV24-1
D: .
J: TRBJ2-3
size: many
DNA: TGTGCCACCAGTGATTTTAGACAGTCCACAGATACGCAGTATTTT
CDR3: CATSDFRQSTDTQYF

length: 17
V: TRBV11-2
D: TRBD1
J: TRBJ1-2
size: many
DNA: TGTGCCAGCAGCTTCTTGACCCAGGGGGGGACTAACTATGGCTACACCTTC
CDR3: CASSFLTQGGTNYGYTF

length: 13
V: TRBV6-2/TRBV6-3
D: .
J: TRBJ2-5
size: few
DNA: TGTGCCAGCAGTTTCGGGGCCCCAGAGACCCAGTACTTC
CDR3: CASSFGAPETQYF

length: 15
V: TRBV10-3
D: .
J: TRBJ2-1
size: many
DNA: TGTGCCATCAGTGAGGGGGACATAGGGTACAATGAGCAGTTCTTC
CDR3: CAISEGDIGYNEQFF

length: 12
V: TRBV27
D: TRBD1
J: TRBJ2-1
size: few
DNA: TGTGCCAGCGGGACAGGGGGCGATGAGCAGTTCTTC
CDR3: CASGTGGDEQFF

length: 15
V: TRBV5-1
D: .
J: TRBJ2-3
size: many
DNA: TGCGCCAGCAGCCCGTGGGCCTTGGGTACAGATACGCAGTATTTT
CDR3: CASSPWALGTDTQYF

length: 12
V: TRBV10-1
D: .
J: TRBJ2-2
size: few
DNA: TGCGCCACCTCCATGGTAACCGGGGAGCTGTTTTTT
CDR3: CATSMVTGELFF

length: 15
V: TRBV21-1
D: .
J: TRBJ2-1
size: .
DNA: TGTGCCAGCTCGAGGGGCTCTAAGTCCTACAATGAGCAGTTCTTC
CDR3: CASSRGSKSYNEQFF

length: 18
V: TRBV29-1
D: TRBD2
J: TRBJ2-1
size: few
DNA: TGCAGCGTTGGACCGGGACTAGCGGGGGAAAACCACTACAATGAGCAGTTCTTC
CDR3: CSVGPGLAGENHYNEQFF

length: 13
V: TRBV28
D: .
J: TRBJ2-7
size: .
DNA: TGTGCCAGCAGTTTGCCCTTAGGATACGAGCAGTACTTC
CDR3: CASSLPLGYEQYF

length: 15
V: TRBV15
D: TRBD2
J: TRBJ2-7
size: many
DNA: TGTGCCACCAGCAGAGATAGCGGGGGCTCCTACGAGCAGTACTTC
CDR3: CATSRDSGGSYEQYF

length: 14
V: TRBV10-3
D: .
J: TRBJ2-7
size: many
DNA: TGTGCCACCTCCCCCGGGCCACAACCCTACGAGCAGTACTTC
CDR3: CATSPGPQPYEQYF

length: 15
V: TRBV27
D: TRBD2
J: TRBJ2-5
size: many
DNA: TGTGCCAGCACCTCGGGAACGGGGGGGCAAGAGACCCAGTACTTC
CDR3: CASTSGTGGQETQYF

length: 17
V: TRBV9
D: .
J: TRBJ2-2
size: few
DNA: TGTGCCAGCAGCGTATCTTCTCTGGGGGGCGAGACCGGGGAGCTGTTTTTT
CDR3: CASSVSSLGGETGELFF

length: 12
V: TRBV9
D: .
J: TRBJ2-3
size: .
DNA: TGTGCCAGCAGTGGGATTGCAGATACGCAGTATTTT
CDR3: CASSGIADTQYF

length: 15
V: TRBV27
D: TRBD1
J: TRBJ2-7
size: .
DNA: TGTGCCAGCAGCTCTGCCACGGGACAGCACTACGAGCAGTACTTC
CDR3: CASSSATGQHYEQYF

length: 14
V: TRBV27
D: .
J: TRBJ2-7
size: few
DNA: TGTGCCAGCAGTTATGGGGCTAGCTCCTACGAGCAGTACTTC
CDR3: CASSYGASSYEQYF

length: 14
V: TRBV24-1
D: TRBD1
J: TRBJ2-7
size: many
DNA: TGTGCCACCAGTGACGGGACAGGGGACGACGAGCAGTACTTC
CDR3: CATSDGTGDDEQYF

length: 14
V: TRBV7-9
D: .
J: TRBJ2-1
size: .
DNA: TGTGCCAGCAGCCCTCCGACTAACTACAATGAGCAGTTCTTC
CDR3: CASSPPTNYNEQFF

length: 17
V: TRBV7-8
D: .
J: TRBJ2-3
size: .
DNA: TGTGCCAGCAGCTTAGAGACCGGACAGCTCTTTGCGGATACGCAGTATTTT
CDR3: CASSLETGQLFADTQYF

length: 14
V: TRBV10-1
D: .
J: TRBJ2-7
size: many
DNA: TGCGCCAGCAGTGATGCGAGGAGCTCCTACGAGCAGTACTTC
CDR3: CASSDARSSYEQYF

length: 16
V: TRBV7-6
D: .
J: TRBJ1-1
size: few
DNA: TGTGCCAGCAGCTTGAGGGCGCAGGGGACAAACACTGAAGCTTTCTTT
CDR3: CASSLRAQGTNTEAFF

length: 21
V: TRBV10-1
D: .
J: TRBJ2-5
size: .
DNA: TGCGCCAGCAGTGAGCCAGACGAGCGATTCCCCCCGCCAGGGGGGATGGAGACCCAGTACTTC
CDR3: CASSEPDERFPPPGGMETQYF

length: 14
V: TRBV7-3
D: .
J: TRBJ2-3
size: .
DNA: TGTGCCAGCAGCTTACTACCCGGGTCAGATACGCAGTATTTT
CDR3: CASSLLPGSDTQYF

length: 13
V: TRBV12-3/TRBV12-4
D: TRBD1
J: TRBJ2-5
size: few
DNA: TGTGCCAGCACCCTCAGGGGGCAGGAGACCCAGTACTTC
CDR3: CASTLRGQETQYF

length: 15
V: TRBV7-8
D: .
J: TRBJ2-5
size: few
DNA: TGTGCCAGCACCACTCTAGACGGTAACCAAGAGACCCAGTACTTC
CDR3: CASTTLDGNQETQYF

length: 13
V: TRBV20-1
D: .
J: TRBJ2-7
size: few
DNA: TGCAGTGCGAACGGACAGAGGTTCTACGAGCAGTACTTC
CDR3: CSANGQRFYEQYF

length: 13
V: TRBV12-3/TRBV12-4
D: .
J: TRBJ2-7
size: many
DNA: TGTGCCAGCAGTACCGTCGGGCCCTACGAGCAGTACTTC
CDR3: CASSTVGPYEQYF

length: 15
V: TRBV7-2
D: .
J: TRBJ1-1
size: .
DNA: TGTGCCAGCAGCTTAGAGCGGGGGGTTGGCACTGAAGCTTTCTTT
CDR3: CASSLERGVGTEAFF

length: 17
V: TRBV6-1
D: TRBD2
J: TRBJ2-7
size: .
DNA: TGTGCCAGCAGTGAAGGGTATCCGGGGGGGCTCTCCTACGAGCAGTACTTC
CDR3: CASSEGYPGGLSYEQYF

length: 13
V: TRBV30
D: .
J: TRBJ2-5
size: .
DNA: TGTGCCTGGACCCCTTCTAACCAAGAGACCCAGTACTTC
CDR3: CAWTPSNQETQYF

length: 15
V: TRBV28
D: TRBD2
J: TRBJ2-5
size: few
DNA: TGTGCCAGCAGTCCCCCCGGGGGGGCGTGGGAGACCCAGTACTTC
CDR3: CASSPPGGAWETQYF

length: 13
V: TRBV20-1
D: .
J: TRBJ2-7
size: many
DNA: TGCAGTGCTAAGACCCCCAAGCCCTACGAGCAGTACTTC
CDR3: CSAKTPKPYEQYF

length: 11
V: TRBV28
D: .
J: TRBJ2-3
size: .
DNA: TGTGCCAGCTCCAACACAGATACGCAGTATTTT
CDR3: CASSNTDTQYF

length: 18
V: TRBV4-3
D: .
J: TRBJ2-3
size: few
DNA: TGCGCCAGCAGCCAAGATTCCCCGGCAGGGTCCAGCGCAGATACGCAGTATTTT
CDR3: CASSQDSPAGSSADTQYF

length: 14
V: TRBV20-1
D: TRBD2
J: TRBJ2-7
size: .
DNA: TGCAGTGCTAGAGATCGGGGGGAGGCCTACGAGCAGTACTTC
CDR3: CSARDRGEAYEQYF

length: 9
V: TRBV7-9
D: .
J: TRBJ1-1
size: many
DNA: TGTGCCAGCAGCGAAGAAGCTTTCTTT
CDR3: CASSEEAFF

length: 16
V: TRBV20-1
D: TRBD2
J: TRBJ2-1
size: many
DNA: TGCAGTGCTAGAGCCTCTGCGGGGGGCCCCTACAATGAGCAGTTCTTC
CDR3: CSARASAGGPYNEQFF

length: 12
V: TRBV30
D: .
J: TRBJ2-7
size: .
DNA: TGTGCCTGGAGCGGACCGCGCTACGAGCAGTACTTC
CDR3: CAWSGPRYEQYF

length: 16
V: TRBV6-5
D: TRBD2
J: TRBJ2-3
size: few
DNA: TGTGCCAGCAGTCACTCTGGGCGGGAGGCCCCCGATACGCAGTATTTT
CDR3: CASSHSGREAPDTQYF

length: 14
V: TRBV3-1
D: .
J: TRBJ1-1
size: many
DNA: TGTGCCAGCAGCCAAGATCTGGTGAACACTGAAGCTTTCTTT
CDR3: CASSQDLVNTEAFF